A single T cell receptor beta chain is shown here with its context. The antigen is unknown. This sample is part of a study of cytomegalovirus exposure and HLA in healthy donors. Study-wide points: The study recorded over 150 TCR beta chains that were cytomegalovirus-associated.

Germline assignment: CDR1 MDHEN and CDR2 SYDVKM. Trimming pared 4 bases from V and 8 bases from J, leaving 11 bases between. This CDR3 has 12 residues. Clones were read by immunoSEQ multiplex PCR, and TCRdb kept only the in-frame ones, dropping some. The sample lists about 250,000 clones, more than 85% seen once, with around 13% in the top ten. V is TRBV28 and J is TRBJ2-5; D unresolved. The sequence was collected from a man younger than 35 in good health and CMV-seropositive. Sequenced sample: PBMCs. In DNA form, the CDR3 reads TGTGCCAGCAGTTCTATGGTAATAACCCAGTACTTC. Translated: CASSSMVITQYF.